The next 24 T cell receptor beta chains were all read from a single sample in a study of T cell responses to AZD1222 COVID-19 vaccine. Sequencing used immunoSEQ multiplex PCR; TCRdb keeps in-frame clones, though not all of them. The sample has about 72,000 clones, around 89% seen once. The sequenced sample was peripheral blood, obtained 28 days after the second AZD1222 dose. These receptors were obtained from an adult who received the AZD1222 COVID-19 vaccine.

The rearrangement links TRBV9 to TRBJ1-1, with TRBD1 identical over 7 bases. V gave up 3 bases and J gave up 7 bases; unmatched junction bases: 9. The CDR3 is 14 residues long. From germline, CDR1 is SGDLS and CDR2 YYNGEE. The CDR3 region has the DNA TGTGCCAGCAGCGAAACAGCACAGGGGTTTGAAGCTTTCTTT. This gives the protein CASSETAQGFEAFF.

A few counts support this clone. The V call is TRBV28, the J call TRBJ1-3, with D possibly matching TRBD1 (6 bases). V was pared by 7 bases and J by 0 bases, with 16 bases between. Germline assignment: CDR1 MDHEN and CDR2 SYDVKM. The CDR3 runs to 16 residues. The CDR3 protein is CASISGAGVSGNTIYF. The CDR3, as DNA: TGTGCCAGCATCTCCGGCGCAGGGGTCTCTGGAAACACCATATATTTT.

This rearrangement joins TRBV19 to TRBJ1-1, with D unclear. The CDR3 has 11 amino acids. Trimming stripped 6 bases from V and 5 bases from J, with 7 bases between. The germline V gene has CDR1 LNHDA and CDR2 SQIVND (reference sequence). In nucleotides, the CDR3 is TGTGCCAGTAGACACGGGACTGAAGCTTTCTTT. Protein sequence: CASRHGTEAFF.

The V call is TRBV30, the J call TRBJ1-3; no reliable D call. The CDR3 loop spans 12 amino acids. The germline V gene encodes CDR1 GTSNPN and CDR2 SVGIG (reference sequence). V was shortened by 6 bases and J by 11 bases, with 17 bases between the two germline ends. CDR3 nucleotide sequence: TGTGCCTGCTCTTTAGGCCCTACCGCCATATATTTT. It encodes CACSLGPTAIYF.

V gene TRBV5-8 combines with J gene TRBJ1-3; D remains unclear. The CDR3 runs to 16 residues. Per germline, CDR1 SGHTS and CDR2 YDEGEE. V lost 0 bases, J lost 10 bases, and 20 bases lay in between. The CDR3 DNA follows: TGTGCCAGCAGCTTGGTATCTGGGGTTAGACGAAGGACCATATATTTT. It yields the protein CASSLVSGVRRRTIYF.

The chain links TRBV11-2 to TRBJ1-2; 9 bases line up with TRBD1. The CDR3 runs to 14 residues. The ends lost 4 bases at V and 4 bases at J; junction bases unmatched: 4. The germline V gene has CDR1 SGHAT and CDR2 FQNNGV. DNA for the CDR3: TGTGCCAGCAGCTCCGGGACAGGGAGCTATGGCTACACCTTC. Its protein is CASSSGTGSYGYTF.

The chain employs TRBV30 and TRBJ1-1; 7 nucleotides match TRBD1. This CDR3 region has 14 residues. Per germline, CDR1 GTSNPN and CDR2 SVGIG (reference sequence). V was clipped by 8 bases and J by 1 base; unmatched bases: 10. The CDR3 DNA is TGTGCCACGGATACAGGGGCCACGAACACTGAAGCTTTCTTT. The encoded protein is CATDTGATNTEAFF. Looking up the rest from reference TRBV30 and TRBJ1-1 gives the full variable domain: SQTIHQWPATLVQPVGSPLSLECTVEGTSNPNLYWYRQAAGRGLQLLFYSVGIGQISSEVPQNLSASRPQDRQFILSSKKLLLSDSGFYLCATDTGATNTEAFFGQGTRLTVV.

The chain recombines TRBV6-1 with TRBJ2-3; the D gene is possibly TRBD2 (6 bases). This CDR3 has 15 amino acids. Germline V gives CDR1 MNHNS, CDR2 SASEGT. V lost 3 bases, J lost 1 base, and 11 bases lay in between. CDR3 residues: CASSEVGGGTDTQYF. Written as DNA, the CDR3 is TGTGCCAGCAGTGAGGTAGGAGGGGGCACAGATACGCAGTATTTT.

The chain employs TRBV21-1 and TRBJ2-7; the table's D call, TRBD2, was not checked against the DNA. TRBV21-1 is annotated as a pseudogene. The CDR3 is 16 amino acids. In nucleotides, the CDR3 is TGTGCCAGCAGCCACCCTTCACGGGACTCCGGCCTCAAGCAGTACTTC. It specifies CASSHPSRDSGLKQYF.

This clone was seen a few times. This sequence joins TRBV19 and TRBJ1-6, with D maybe TRBD1 (5 bases). CDR1 and CDR2 (germline): LNHDA, SQIVND (reference sequence). Trimming took off 4 bases at V and 9 bases at J, with 10 bases between the two ends. The CDR3 has 13 residues. CDR3 in DNA: TGTGCCAGTAGTAAGGGGCCGTCTTCACCCCTCCACTTT. Encoded protein: CASSKGPSSPLHF. Supplemented by reference TRBV19 and TRBJ1-6, the full variable domain reads DGGITQSPKYLFRKEGQNVTLSCEQNLNHDAMYWYRQDPGQGLRLIYYSQIVNDFQKGDIAEGYSVSREKKESFPLTVTSAQKNPTAFYLCASSKGPSSPLHFGNGTRLTVT.

This clone has only one observation. This chain joins TRBV5-1 and TRBJ2-7; TRBD1 is a possible D gene (6 bases). From germline, CDR1 is SGHRS and CDR2 YFSETQ. The CDR3 contains 16 residues. V was pared by 0 bases and J by 3 bases, with 16 bases between. The chain's CDR3 is CASSLGPGAAGYEQYF. The DNA for the CDR3 is TGCGCCAGCAGCTTGGGCCCAGGGGCCGCGGGCTACGAGCAGTACTTC.

The rearrangement links TRBV5-1 to TRBJ2-1; TRBD2 matches at 8 bases. The CDR3 is 18 amino acids. Germline V gene lookup returns CDR1 SGHRS and CDR2 YFSETQ. V dropped 0 bases and J dropped 0; count of bases not matched to a gene: 8. CDR3 region: CASSLGNSGIASYNEQFF. DNA for the CDR3: TGCGCCAGCAGCTTGGGTAATAGCGGGATCGCCTCCTACAATGAGCAGTTCTTC.

J is TRBJ1-2 and V is TRBV7-9; tentatively, D is TRBD1 (5 bases). The CDR3 has 12 residues. From germline, CDR1 is SEHNR and CDR2 FQNEAQ (reference sequence). Trimming shortened V by 5 bases and J by 10 bases, and 14 bases separated the two germline ends. CDR3 nucleotide sequence: TGTGCCAGCAGCCCCGCGGCGGGGCCCTACACCTTC. Translated: CASSPAAGPYTF.

The chain joins TRBV11-2 to TRBJ2-1; 7 bases fit TRBD1. CDR3 length: 13 residues. With 4 bases clipped from V and 10 bases from J, the junction kept 7 bases outside the gene matches. The germline CDR1 and CDR2 sequences are SGHAT and FQNNGV. CDR3 nucleotide sequence: TGTGCCAGCAGCTCCCTAGGGGGACAGGAGCAGTTCTTC. Amino acids: CASSSLGGQEQFF.

The V and J genes are TRBV28 and TRBJ1-2; 7 bases line up with TRBD1. Germline V gives CDR1 MDHEN, CDR2 SYDVKM. V lost 11 bases to trimming and J lost 4 bases; unmatched junction nucleotides: 13. The CDR3 is 14 residues long. The CDR3: CAAMADRASYGYTF. The CDR3 region has the DNA TGTGCCGCGATGGCCGACAGGGCAAGCTATGGCTACACCTTC.

This chain uses TRBV29-1 with TRBJ2-2; D not certain. The CDR3 contains 12 residues. Germline-derived CDR1 and CDR2 are SQVTM and ANQGSEA. Trimming took 4 bases from V and 6 from J, leaving 9 bases between them. CDR3 DNA: TGCAGCGTTGGGGTCAAGCCCGGGGAGCTGTTTTTT. Translated: CSVGVKPGELFF.

The chain couples TRBV7-3 to TRBJ2-2; unclear D gene. Trimming cost V 1 base and J 3 bases, with 3 bases left between them. CDR3 size: 13 residues. From germline, CDR1 is SGHTA and CDR2 FQGTGA. CDR3 in amino acids: CASSLRDTGELFF. Here the CDR3 DNA reads TGTGCCAGCAGCTTAAGAGACACCGGGGAGCTGTTTTTT.

The CDR3 is CASSLLKGTEQYF. Written as DNA, the CDR3 is TGTGCCAGCAGCCTATTAAAGGGGACCGAGCAGTACTTC. The gene calls are TRBV7-3 and TRBJ2-7, with D perhaps TRBD1 or TRBD2 (5 bases each). Germline values: CDR1 SGHTA, CDR2 FQGTGA. V gave up 5 bases and J gave up 6 bases, with 14 bases separating them. The CDR3 loop spans 13 amino acids.

The gene calls are TRBV6-5 and TRBJ2-3, with D uncertain. V was shortened by 6 bases and J by 0 bases, with 13 bases between the two germline ends. The CDR3 has 15 amino acids. Germline CDR1 reads MNHEY; CDR2 reads SVGAGI. The CDR3 DNA sequence: TGTGCCAGCAGCCCGCCTCCTTCTAGCACAGATACGCAGTATTTT. Translating it yields CASSPPPSSTDTQYF.

This chain uses TRBV2 with TRBJ1-2, with unresolved D. CDR3 length: 12 residues. V lost 3 bases and J 4 bases, leaving 6 bases between the germline ends. CDR1 and CDR2 from the germline V gene are SNHLY and FYNNEI. Here the CDR3 reads CASSEGGYGYTF. CDR3 in DNA: TGTGCCAGCAGTGAGGGAGGCTATGGCTACACCTTC.

This clone appeared a few times. The J gene is TRBJ2-7, the V gene TRBV7-9; D possibly matches TRBD1 or TRBD2 (5 bases each). The length of the CDR3 is 13 residues. Germline V gene sequence: CDR1 SEHNR, CDR2 FQNEAQ (reference sequence). V gave up 4 bases and J gave up 4 bases, with 11 bases separating them. This CDR3 is CASSSERGYEQYF. CDR3 nucleotides: TGTGCCAGCAGCTCCGAGAGGGGTTACGAGCAGTACTTC.

The chain is built from TRBV7-2 and TRBJ2-5, with D possibly matching TRBD1 (5 bases). Germline V gene data show CDR1 as SGHTA and CDR2 as FQGNSA. Trimming took 8 bases from V and 6 from J, leaving 22 bases between them. The CDR3 sequence is 15 residues long. Written as DNA, the CDR3 is TGTGCCAGCCCCGACCCGCAGAAGGGGTTTCAGACCCAGTACTTC. This encodes CASPDPQKGFQTQYF.

The V call is TRBV7-3, the J call TRBJ2-7, with TRBD2 identical over 13 bases. CDR3 length: 13 residues. In germline, CDR1 is SGHTA, CDR2 FQGTGA. Trimming cost V 4 bases and J 7 bases; bases outside gene matches: 1. CDR3 region: CASSSGLAGEQYF. In nucleotides, the CDR3 is TGTGCCAGCAGCTCGGGACTAGCGGGAGAGCAGTACTTC.

This chain connects TRBV11-3 to TRBJ2-1, with 9 positions matching TRBD2. The CDR3 loop spans 17 amino acids. Germline-derived CDR1 and CDR2 are SGHNT and YENEEA. After removal of 9 bases from V and 0 bases from J, the junction contained 12 bases not matched to a gene. CDR3 sequence reads: CASNRASGAHSYNEQFF. CDR3 sequence (DNA): TGTGCCAGTAACCGGGCTAGCGGGGCCCACTCCTACAATGAGCAGTTCTTC.